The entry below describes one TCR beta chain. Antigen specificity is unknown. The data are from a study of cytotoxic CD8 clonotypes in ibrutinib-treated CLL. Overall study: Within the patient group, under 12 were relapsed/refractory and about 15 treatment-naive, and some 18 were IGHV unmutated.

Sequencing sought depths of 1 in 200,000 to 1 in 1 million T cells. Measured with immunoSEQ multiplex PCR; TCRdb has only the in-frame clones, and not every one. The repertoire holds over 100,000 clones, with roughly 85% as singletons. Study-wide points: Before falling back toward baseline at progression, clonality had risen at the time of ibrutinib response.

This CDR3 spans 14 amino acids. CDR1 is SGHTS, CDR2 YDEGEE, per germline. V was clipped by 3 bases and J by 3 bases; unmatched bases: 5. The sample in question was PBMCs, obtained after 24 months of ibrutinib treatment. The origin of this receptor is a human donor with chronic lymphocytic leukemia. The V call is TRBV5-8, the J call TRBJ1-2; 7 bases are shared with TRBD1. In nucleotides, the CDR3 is TGTGCCAGCAGCTCCGGGACAGTGTACTATGGCTACACCTTC. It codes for CASSSGTVYYGYTF.